This T cell receptor (beta chain) is drawn from a study of blood T cell repertoires in COVID-19. Study as a whole: Both acute and convalescent COVID-19 samples were obtained from the United States, Italy and Spain. Sample material is recorded as cDNA or gDNA derived from T cells, B-cell-depleted T cells, or PBMCs.

Original handling: Reference gene primers were amplified, and this amplification served to estimate nucleated cell counts. Sequencing was performed with immunoSEQ multiplex PCR; in TCRdb, only in-frame clones are kept and a portion is missing. The DNA was the basis for D and trimming; V, J and clone size are from that table. In the table there are roughly 250,000 clones, 80% to 90% of which are singletons. The CDR3 is 16 amino acids. Germline assignment: CDR1 SEHNR and CDR2 FQNEAQ (reference sequence). V lost 7 bases to trimming and J lost 3 bases, with 20 bases between them. This receptor was taken from a man aged 40-55 years with active or convalescent COVID-19. The sample was peripheral blood. The chain joins TRBV7-9 to TRBJ2-3; D perhaps matches TRBD1 (6 bases). The CDR3 reads CASTNGAGVRTDTQYF. As DNA, the CDR3 is TGTGCCAGCACCAATGGCGCAGGGGTCCGGACAGATACGCAGTATTTT.